This T cell receptor (beta chain) was observed in a study of Graves' ophthalmopathy and Graves' hyperthyroidism. The authors amplified TCR beta CDR3 regions from RNA transcripts. Scientists carried out first-round RT-PCR using HTBI primers and then a second-round multiplex PCR. One entry per CDR3 protein, called by TCRdb with MiXCR from the multiplex PCR reads. The sample lists roughly 700,000 distinct CDR3 sequences, approximately 40% seen once, with 40% to 45% in the top ten. Germline CDR1 DFQATT, CDR2 SNEGSKA (reference sequence). CDR3 size: 11 residues. The junction had 0 bases not matched to a gene; V was cut back by 0 bases and J by 7 bases. Diagnostic conclusions were grounded in clinical symptoms, serum thyroxine, TRAb, thyroid ultrasound and orbital computed tomography.

This receptor was obtained from an adult man with Graves' ophthalmopathy. Sequencing used peripheral blood. The chain employs TRBV20-1 and TRBJ2-7, with 7 bases aligning to TRBD2. The CDR3 DNA reads TGCAGTGCTAGAGAAGCGGGAGAGCAGTACTTC. Protein sequence: CSAREAGEQYF.